Shown below are 14 T cell receptor beta chains from a single sample sequenced in a study of blood T cell repertoires in COVID-19. The protocol was immunoSEQ multiplex PCR, while the TCRdb copy is restricted to in-frame clones and leaves out a portion. The sample shows about 180,000 clones, about 90% of them seen only once. The sequenced sample consisted of PBMCs or T cells enriched from blood (not recorded which). The receptors originated from a woman between 45 and 65 years old who had recovered from COVID-19.

CDR3 in amino acids: CASSLMANTEAFF. The CDR3 nucleotides are TGCGCCAGCAGCTTGATGGCGAACACTGAAGCTTTCTTT. V and J are TRBV5-1 and TRBJ1-1; no clear D. The length of the CDR3 is 13 residues. V lost 1 base, J lost 1 base, and 5 bases lay in between. Per germline, CDR1 SGHRS and CDR2 YFSETQ.

V is TRBV29-1 and J is TRBJ2-7; possible D gene TRBD1, 6 bases. Trimming stripped 1 base from V and 2 bases from J, with 18 bases between. CDR1 SQVTM and CDR2 ANQGSEA come from the germline V gene. CDR3 size: 16 residues. CDR3 in DNA: TGCAGCGTTGAAGGAGGAGCCCGGGACACACCCTACGAGCAGTACTTC. Translated, it gives CSVEGGARDTPYEQYF.

The V and J genes are TRBV30 and TRBJ1-2; 9 nucleotides match TRBD1. Germline V gene sequence: CDR1 GTSNPN, CDR2 SVGIG (reference sequence). Losses at the gene ends were 2 bases for V and 4 bases for J; bases not matched to a gene: 5. This CDR3 region has 14 residues. CDR3 nucleotides: TGTGCCTGGAGTCAGAGGGACAGGGTCTATGGCTACACCTTC. It is translated as CAWSQRDRVYGYTF.

V usage is TRBV2 and J usage is TRBJ2-5; TRBD1 aligns across 8 bases. V lost 1 base, J lost 5 bases, and 6 bases stayed unmatched. The germline V gene has CDR1 SNHLY and CDR2 FYNNEI. The CDR3 sequence is 15 residues long. In nucleotides, the CDR3 is TGTGCCAGCAGTGAAGGTTCAGGGGGCGGTGAGACCCAGTACTTC. The encoded protein is CASSEGSGGGETQYF.

This clone appeared once. The J gene is TRBJ1-6, the V gene TRBV7-2, with D unclear. Between the trimmed V and J ends, which lost 5 bases and 0 bases, there was a span of 14 bases. The CDR3 totals 17 residues. CDR1 is SGHTA and CDR2 is FQGNSA in the germline V gene. CDR3 bases: TGTGCCAGCAGCCCATACCAGACAAGCTCCTATAATTCACCCCTCCACTTT. Its protein product is CASSPYQTSSYNSPLHF.

The V call is TRBV7-2, the J call TRBJ2-3; 8 bases are shared with TRBD2. Germline assignment: CDR1 SGHTA and CDR2 FQGNSA. V was clipped by 3 bases and J by 7 bases; unmatched bases: 3. This CDR3 is built from 13 residues. CDR3: CASSFGRAYTQYF. The DNA for the CDR3 is TGTGCCAGCAGCTTCGGGAGGGCATATACGCAGTATTTT.

In regard to this clone: The DNA is omitted, as the CDR3 cannot be located on it reliably, and the CDR3 follows TCRdb's listing. V usage is TRBV12-3 or TRBV12-4 and J usage is TRBJ2-7; TRBD2 reflects the table's D call only, with no check against the DNA. The CDR3 totals 11 residues, both ends included. The chain's CDR3 is CASSSSSEQYF.

The genes are TRBV6-5 and TRBJ1-1; D is ambiguous. The CDR3 loop spans 16 amino acids. V lost 2 bases, J lost 0 bases, and 13 bases lay in between. Germline CDR1 reads MNHEY; CDR2 reads SVGAGI. The CDR3 here is CASSYTPSGMNTEAFF. Written as DNA, the CDR3 is TGTGCCAGCAGTTACACTCCTAGTGGCATGAACACTGAAGCTTTCTTT.

This chain joins TRBV7-2 and TRBJ2-7; 10 bases match TRBD1. Germline V gene data show CDR1 as SGHTA and CDR2 as FQGNSA. The CDR3 is 15 residues long. Trimming took 5 bases from V and 3 from J; bases not matched to a gene: 7. The CDR3 DNA is TGTGCCAGCAGCCCAGGCGGGACAGGGGTCTACGAGCAGTACTTC. Its translation is CASSPGGTGVYEQYF. The full variable domain, rest sourced from reference TRBV7-2 and TRBJ2-7, is GAGVSQSPSNKVTEKGKDVELRCDPISGHTALYWYRQSLGQGLEFLIYFQGNSAPDKSGLPSDRFSAERTGGSVSTLTIQRTQQEDSAVYLCASSPGGTGVYEQYFGPGTRLTVT.

This chain uses TRBV19 with TRBJ1-5; D is ambiguous. Germline values: CDR1 LNHDA, CDR2 SQIVND (reference sequence). The ends were cut back, 1 base at V and 2 bases at J, with 9 bases in the middle. The CDR3 sequence is 15 residues long. The CDR3 reads CASSIAGSGNQPQHF. CDR3 DNA sequence: TGTGCCAGTAGTATAGCGGGGAGTGGCAATCAGCCCCAGCATTTT.

This chain connects TRBV2 to TRBJ1-5, with 9 nucleotides matching TRBD1. V was pared by 8 bases and J by 5 bases, with 7 bases of the junction left unmatched. The V gene's germline CDR1 is SNHLY and CDR2 FYNNEI. The CDR3 totals 14 residues. This CDR3 is CASRRTGDDQPQHF. DNA for the CDR3: TGTGCCAGCCGAAGGACAGGGGATGATCAGCCCCAGCATTTT.

V is TRBV25-1 and J is TRBJ2-7; TRBD2 might be the D (6 bases). This CDR3 spans 14 amino acids. The germline V gene has CDR1 MGHDK and CDR2 SYGVNS. Trimming took 3 bases from V and 4 from J, leaving 13 bases between them. This CDR3 reads CASSDQGRQYEQYF. The CDR3 DNA sequence: TGTGCCAGCAGTGACCAAGGGAGGCAGTACGAGCAGTACTTC.

With regard to this clone: Within the sample, other DNA sequences also encode this same CDR3. This chain connects TRBV6-5 to TRBJ1-1; 9 bases agree with TRBD1. The V and J ends lost 5 bases and 5 bases, in that order; junction bases with no gene match: 6. Looked up from germline, CDR1 is MNHEY and CDR2 is SVGAGI. The CDR3 has 14 amino acids. CDR3: CASSKGQGRTEAFF. CDR3 DNA: TGTGCCAGCAGTAAGGGACAGGGAAGGACTGAAGCTTTCTTT.

This chain joins TRBV20-1 and TRBJ2-4; 9 bases line up with TRBD1. The V and J ends lost 3 bases and 2 bases, in that order; junction bases with no gene match: 2. This CDR3 comprises 14 residues. Germline V lookup: CDR1 DFQATT, CDR2 SNEGSKA (reference sequence). In DNA, the CDR3 is TGCAGTGCTAGTGGGACAGGGACCAAAAACATTCAGTACTTC. Its protein is CSASGTGTKNIQYF.